Sequencing of this T cell receptor beta chain was carried out in a study of T cells in localized non-small cell lung cancer. Study-level points and caveats: Adjacent lung tissue had a median around 57 of the top 100 clones found in the tumor. The study linked higher blood T cell density to longer overall survival. A single tumor region was sequenced, leaving heterogeneity possible. Uninvolved adjacent lung had the highest recorded T cell clonality, with tumor below it.

Assay: immunoSEQ multiplex PCR; the TCRdb copy retains only in-frame clones and omits some. This sample has 30,000 to 35,000 clones, with 85% to 95% found just once. To note about this clone: What it binds is not known.

V lost 2 bases, J lost 6 bases, and 12 bases lay in between. CDR3 length: 14 residues. Germline-derived CDR1 and CDR2 are SGHAT and FQNNGV. The sequence was collected from a female donor older than 55 with stage I lung adenocarcinoma. Specimen: peripheral blood, collected before any cancer treatment. V usage is TRBV11-2 and J usage is TRBJ2-3; unclear D gene. The CDR3 nucleotides read TGTGCCAGCAGCTTACGTGCTAGTATTGATACGCAGTATTTT. Encoded protein: CASSLRASIDTQYF.